The TCR beta chain described here comes from a study of T cell responses to AZD1222 COVID-19 vaccine. Study conclusions and caveats: Seropositive at baseline were only a handful of AZD1222 recipients.

Regarding this clone: Antigen unknown.

Assay used: immunoSEQ multiplex PCR; TCRdb lists only in-frame clones, some missing. Of roughly 87,000 clones detected, around 89% appear once; the ten largest clones hold about 6.1%. V was clipped by 1 base and J by 6 bases; unmatched bases: 11. The CDR3 spans 19 residues. Germline V gene data show CDR1 as LGHDT and CDR2 as YNNKEL (reference sequence). The starting material was peripheral blood, obtained 28 days after the second AZD1222 dose. The rearrangement joins TRBV3-1 (or the pseudogene TRBV3-2) to TRBJ2-2, with 13 positions matching TRBD2. This sequence was found in an adult who received the AZD1222 COVID-19 vaccine. CDR3 DNA: TGTGCCAGCAGCCAAGTGGCGACTAGCGGGGGGCTTCACGCCGGGGAGCTGTTTTTT. It is translated as CASSQVATSGGLHAGELFF.